This T cell receptor beta chain was identified in a study of blood T cell repertoires in COVID-19. The overall study: COVID-19 samples collected from the United States, Italy and Spain covered acute and convalescent phases. Sources were T cells, B-cell-depleted T cells, or PBMCs; the material itself was cDNA or gDNA.

Study processing details: Reference gene primers were amplified, and this amplification served to estimate nucleated cell counts. This table comes from immunoSEQ multiplex PCR, and its TCRdb copy is limited to in-frame clones, with some not included. Clonal size and the V and J genes are those of that table, whereas D and trimming came from the DNA. The sample comprises fewer than 250,000 clones, approximately 91% of which are singletons, and around 2.9% rests with the top ten. In germline, CDR1 is MNHEY, CDR2 SVGAGI. The CDR3 runs to 14 residues. Trimming cost V 3 bases and J 0 bases, with 8 bases left between them.

This clonotype originated in a woman aged 55 to 70 with acute or convalescent COVID-19. Sequencing input: peripheral blood. The chain has TRBV6-5 and TRBJ1-1; D ambiguous. CDR3 bases: TGTGCCAGCAGTTATAAAGCGGTGAACACTGAAGCTTTCTTT. Translation gives CASSYKAVNTEAFF.